These 19 T cell receptor beta chains were all obtained from the same sample, sequenced in a study of cytomegalovirus exposure and HLA in healthy donors. Primers included in the PCR were 60 Vbeta and 13 Jbeta primers. Assay used: immunoSEQ multiplex PCR; TCRdb lists only in-frame clones, some missing. The sample records about 130,000 clones, about four fifths being singletons. The sequencing input was PBMCs. The receptors shown here come from a man aged 18 to 29 in good health and CMV-seronegative.

V gene TRBV19 combines with J gene TRBJ2-7; TRBD2 is a possible D gene (6 bases). With 4 bases removed from V and 3 bases from J, the gap between germline ends came to 16 bases. The CDR3 totals 15 residues. The germline V gene encodes CDR1 LNHDA and CDR2 SQIVND (reference sequence). The CDR3 region is CASSRTGVPHYEQYF. DNA for the CDR3: TGTGCCAGTAGTAGAACGGGAGTCCCACACTACGAGCAGTACTTC.

V usage is TRBV19 and J usage is TRBJ2-1; TRBD2 agrees at 11 bases. The CDR3 consists of 18 residues. V was pared by 6 bases and J by 4 bases, with 14 bases of the junction left unmatched. Germline values: CDR1 LNHDA, CDR2 SQIVND (reference sequence). The DNA of the CDR3 is TGTGCCAGTAGAGCGACTAGCGGGACGACTCCATATTACAATGAGCAGTTCTTC. It codes for CASRATSGTTPYYNEQFF.

V gene TRBV7-3 combines with J gene TRBJ2-3, with 10 positions matching TRBD2. Germline V gene lookup returns CDR1 SGHTA and CDR2 FQGTGA. The CDR3 totals 18 residues. After removal of 0 bases from V and 5 bases from J, the junction contained 11 bases not matched to a gene. As DNA, the CDR3 is TGTGCCAGCAGCTTAACAGGCCTAGCGGGAGCCACGAGAGATACGCAGTATTTT. The encoded protein is CASSLTGLAGATRDTQYF. Drawing the rest from reference TRBV7-3 and TRBJ2-3, the complete variable domain is GAGVSQTPSNKVTEKGKYVELRCDPISGHTALYWYRQSLGQGPEFLIYFQGTGAADDSGLPNDRFFAVRPEGSVSTLKIQRTERGDSAVYLCASSLTGLAGATRDTQYFGPGTRLTVL.

The chain carries TRBV4-2 and TRBJ2-1; 9 bases are shared with TRBD2. CDR3 length: 14 residues. Germline loops: CDR1 LGHNA, CDR2 YNFKEQ. The V and J ends lost 0 bases and 10 bases, in that order; junction bases with no gene match: 4. The CDR3 here is CASSQEVREGEQFF. Written as DNA, the CDR3 is TGTGCCAGCAGCCAAGAAGTGCGGGAGGGCGAGCAGTTCTTC.

This clone was detected only a few times. The chain combines TRBV2 with TRBJ2-3; no clear D gene. CDR3 length: 14 amino acids. CDR1 and CDR2 (germline): SNHLY, FYNNEI. V was pared by 0 bases and J by 0 bases, with 4 bases between. The CDR3 coding sequence is TGTGCCAGCAGTGAAGCCACTAGCACAGATACGCAGTATTTT. Its translation is CASSEATSTDTQYF.

This clone was recorded a few times. The chain couples TRBV10-3 to TRBJ2-7; 8 positions match TRBD1. Germline V gives CDR1 ENHRY, CDR2 SYGVKD. The CDR3 loop spans 13 amino acids. DNA for the CDR3: TGTGCGAGTTCGGGACAGGAGACCTACGAGCAGTACTTC. It codes for CASSGQETYEQYF.

The chain links TRBV29-1 to TRBJ1-2; 7 bases map to TRBD1. Per the germline V gene, CDR1 is SQVTM and CDR2 is ANQGSEA. The CDR3 is made up of 15 amino acids. J gave up 6 bases and V 4 bases, and 14 bases lay outside the gene matches. The CDR3 sequence: CSVVTSRQGSDGYTF. As DNA, the CDR3 is TGCAGCGTTGTAACTTCTCGACAGGGTTCGGATGGCTACACCTTC.

The rearrangement uses TRBV19 and TRBJ2-7; 8 bases fit TRBD1. The CDR3 consists of 16 residues. V shed 4 bases, J shed 5 bases, and the junction held 13 bases outside the gene matches. Germline values: CDR1 LNHDA, CDR2 SQIVND (reference sequence). CDR3 loop: CASSRQWAGGDDEQYV. DNA of the CDR3: TGTGCCAGTAGTAGGCAATGGGCAGGGGGCGACGACGAGCAGTACGTC.

V usage is TRBV7-8 and J usage is TRBJ1-1; the D is unclear. There are 14 residues in the CDR3. V lost 5 bases to trimming and J lost 1 base, with 11 bases between them. CDR1 and CDR2 (germline): SGHVS, FQNEAQ. CDR3 sequence: CASSLRAGNTEAFF. The CDR3 region has the DNA TGTGCCAGCAGCCTAAGGGCGGGGAACACTGAAGCTTTCTTT.

This chain links TRBV11-1 with TRBJ2-1; the match to TRBD2 covers 9 bases. The J segment lost 2 bases and the V segment lost 5 bases, leaving 4 bases of the junction unmatched. The CDR3 runs to 15 residues. Germline V CDR1 and CDR2: SGHAT, FQDESV (reference sequence). The chain's CDR3 is CASSQTSGAYNEQFF. CDR3 DNA: TGTGCCAGCAGCCAGACTAGCGGAGCCTACAATGAGCAGTTCTTC.

The chain links TRBV5-1 to TRBJ1-6; D not certain. The CDR3 runs to 14 residues. Per germline, CDR1 SGHRS and CDR2 YFSETQ. V lost 0 bases to trimming and J lost 7 bases, with 8 bases between them. The CDR3 sequence is CASSLVVRNSPLHF. CDR3 in DNA: TGCGCCAGCAGCTTGGTAGTCAGGAATTCACCCCTCCACTTT. The full variable domain, in which reference TRBV5-1 and TRBJ1-6 provide the parts outside the CDR3, is KAGVTQTPRYLIKTRGQQVTLSCSPISGHRSVSWYQQTPGQGLQFLFEYFSETQRNKGNFPGRFSGRQFSNSRSEMNVSTLELGDSALYLCASSLVVRNSPLHFGNGTRLTVT.

This sequence joins TRBV6-1 and TRBJ2-7; maybe TRBD2 (5 bases). Germline CDR1 MNHNS, CDR2 SASEGT. V lost 4 bases, J lost 3 bases, and 16 bases lay in between. The CDR3 has 15 amino acids. The CDR3, as DNA: TGTGCCAGCAGTGGTGAGGGCTGGCCTAGCTACGAGCAGTACTTC. This codes for CASSGEGWPSYEQYF.

The rearrangement links TRBV19 to TRBJ2-7; 9 bases agree with TRBD1. The CDR3 length is 16 residues. The V gene's germline CDR1 is LNHDA and CDR2 SQIVND (reference sequence). V lost 4 bases to trimming and J lost 1 base; unmatched junction nucleotides: 8. The CDR3 is CASSSGPGTGSYEQYF. In DNA form, the CDR3 reads TGTGCCAGTAGTAGTGGGCCCGGGACAGGGTCCTACGAGCAGTACTTC.

This clone was observed a single time. CDR3 nucleotides: TGTGCCAGCAGTGAAGGGCGGGGTTATGCCGGAAACACCATATATTTT. It codes for CASSEGRGYAGNTIYF. The J gene is TRBJ1-3, the V gene TRBV2; D not certain. The CDR3 consists of 16 residues. The V gene lost 1 base and the J gene lost 4 bases, with 14 bases spanning the gap. Germline-derived CDR1 and CDR2 are SNHLY and FYNNEI.

J is TRBJ2-2 and V is TRBV5-5; TRBD2 matches at 7 bases. In germline, CDR1 is SGHKS, CDR2 YYEKEE (reference sequence). J lost 4 bases, V lost 3 bases, and 18 bases had no gene match. The CDR3 loop spans 19 amino acids. This chain's CDR3 is CASSSPLSTGGFGTGELFF. CDR3 in DNA: TGTGCCAGCAGCTCCCCCCTTTCTACCGGGGGGTTCGGCACCGGGGAGCTGTTTTTT.

This chain joins TRBV30 and TRBJ2-5; a possible D gene is TRBD1 (6 bases). The DNA end is more similar to TRBJ2-7, so the J call may be wrong. This CDR3 has 12 residues. From germline, CDR1 is GTSNPN and CDR2 SVGIG (reference sequence). CDR3 DNA sequence: TGTGCCTGGAGTAGGGGGAGCTACGAGCAGTACTTC. The encoded protein is CAWSRGSYEQYF.

J is TRBJ2-1 and V is TRBV4-3, with D perhaps matching TRBD2 (5 bases). V was trimmed by 0 bases and J by 8 bases, leaving 14 bases between them. The germline CDR1 and CDR2 sequences are LGHNA and YSLEER. CDR3 length equals 15 residues. The CDR3 is CASSQDLWASHEQFF. In DNA form, the CDR3 reads TGCGCCAGCAGCCAAGATTTGTGGGCTAGCCATGAGCAGTTCTTC.

The CDR3 DNA sequence: TGTGCCAGCAGCCCCGAGTCGGGGAGGTACGAGCAGTACTTC. Translated: CASSPESGRYEQYF. The chain carries TRBV7-8 and TRBJ2-7, with D perhaps TRBD2 (6 bases). This CDR3 comprises 14 residues. Trimming stripped 5 bases from V and 4 bases from J, with 15 bases between. Germline V gene lookup returns CDR1 SGHVS and CDR2 FQNEAQ.

The gene calls are TRBV2 and TRBJ2-4, with D possibly matching TRBD2 (5 bases). The ends were cut back, 5 bases at V and 6 bases at J, with 17 bases in the middle. The CDR3 sequence is 15 residues long. CDR1 is SNHLY and CDR2 is FYNNEI in the germline V gene. The CDR3, as DNA: TGTGCCAGCAGTTCATCGGCGGGCAGGCTAAACATTCAGTACTTC. Translating gives CASSSSAGRLNIQYF.